These 21 T cell receptor beta chains were all obtained from the same sample, sequenced in a study of chemoradiotherapy in HPV16-positive cancers. This table comes from immunoSEQ multiplex PCR, and its TCRdb copy is limited to in-frame clones, with some not included. The sample has 30,000 to 40,000 clones, roughly three quarters seen once. The input for sequencing was blood, taken from a patient who underwent chemoradiotherapy. Source of these receptors: a human donor with HPV-associated anogenital cancer.

This clone came up once. V and J are TRBV10-3 and TRBJ1-3; D call uncertain. Germline V CDR1 and CDR2: ENHRY, SYGVKD. Trimming removed 2 bases at V and 0 bases at J, with 11 bases between. The CDR3 spans 16 residues. CDR3 region: CAISEVDGSSGNTIYF. CDR3 coding DNA: TGTGCCATCAGTGAGGTGGACGGAAGCTCTGGAAACACCATATATTTT.

The chain employs TRBV7-8 and TRBJ1-6; TRBD1 matches 9 bases. V shed 7 bases and J 0 bases; nucleotides not matched to a gene: 10. CDR1 is SGHVS and CDR2 is FQNEAQ in the germline V gene. This CDR3 is 18 amino acids long. In DNA form, the CDR3 reads TGTGCCAGCATCAGCGGGACAGGGATGGCCTCCTATAATTCACCCCTCCACTTT. It translates to CASISGTGMASYNSPLHF.

The rearrangement links TRBV6-1 to TRBJ1-5; D uncertain. Germline-derived CDR1 and CDR2 are MNHNS and SASEGT. The ends were cut back, 2 bases at V and 0 bases at J, with 8 bases in the middle. The CDR3 contains 15 residues. DNA for the CDR3: TGTGCCAGCAGTGAACCGGGGATTAGCAATCAGCCCCAGCATTTT. This encodes CASSEPGISNQPQHF.

CDR3 region: CASSERGNYGYTF. CDR3 bases: TGTGCCAGCAGTGAAAGGGGAAACTATGGCTACACCTTC. J is TRBJ1-2 and V is TRBV6-1, with a possible D match to TRBD1 (5 bases). CDR3 length: 13 amino acids. Trimming stripped 2 bases from V and 2 bases from J, with 6 bases between. Germline loops: CDR1 MNHNS, CDR2 SASEGT.

V usage is TRBV7-6 and J usage is TRBJ1-1; maybe TRBD1 (6 bases). The CDR3 length is 15 residues. V gave up 2 bases and J gave up 6 bases, with 16 bases separating them. The V gene's germline CDR1 is SGHVS and CDR2 FNYEAQ. This CDR3 reads CASSLLGGREAEAFF. As DNA, the CDR3 is TGTGCCAGCAGCTTATTGGGGGGCAGGGAAGCTGAAGCTTTCTTT.

The genes are TRBV6-6 and TRBJ1-3; the D is unclear. Germline V CDR1 and CDR2: MNHNY, SVGAGI (reference sequence). CDR3 length: 14 residues. Trimming removed 5 bases at V and 3 bases at J, with 11 bases between. The CDR3 loop reads CASSPEGFGNTIYF. The CDR3 DNA reads as TGTGCCAGCAGTCCAGAGGGTTTTGGAAACACCATATATTTT.

V and J are TRBV9 and TRBJ1-2; 8 bases are shared with TRBD1. The ends lost 2 bases at V and 3 bases at J; junction bases unmatched: 6. This CDR3 has 15 residues. CDR1 is SGDLS and CDR2 is YYNGEE in the germline V gene. The CDR3 loop is CASSVDRDRYYGYTF. CDR3 DNA sequence: TGTGCCAGCAGCGTTGACCGGGACAGGTACTATGGCTACACCTTC.

This chain connects TRBV11-3 to TRBJ2-7; D is possibly TRBD2 (5 bases). V shed 9 bases and J shed 3 bases, with 21 bases lying between them. There are 15 residues in the CDR3. Germline CDR1 SGHNT, CDR2 YENEEA. The CDR3 DNA reads as TGTGCCAGAAATATAACCGGACTTCGGGACTACGAGCAGTACTTC. It is translated as CARNITGLRDYEQYF.

The genes are TRBV9 and TRBJ2-4, with a weak D call TRBD1 (7 bases). From germline, CDR1 is SGDLS and CDR2 YYNGEE. V was shortened by 1 base and J by 5 bases, with 13 bases between the two germline ends. CDR3 size: 15 residues. CDR3 sequence: CASSVRGTAENIQYF. DNA of the CDR3: TGTGCCAGCAGCGTACGGGGGACAGCAGAAAACATTCAGTACTTC.

The chain employs TRBV5-1 and TRBJ2-3; TRBD2 aligns across 15 bases. Germline V gene data show CDR1 as SGHRS and CDR2 as YFSETQ. This CDR3 comprises 19 residues. V was clipped by 5 bases and J by 3 bases; unmatched bases: 13. CDR3 amino acids: CASSYGLAGGWEWTDTQYF. The DNA of the CDR3 is TGCGCCAGCAGTTATGGACTAGCGGGGGGGTGGGAGTGGACAGATACGCAGTATTTT.

This chain uses TRBV4-1 with TRBJ2-6, with 8 bases fitting TRBD1. CDR1 is MGHRA and CDR2 is YSYEKL in the germline V gene. This CDR3 is 17 amino acids long. J gave up 0 bases and V 6 bases, and 7 bases lay outside the gene matches. The DNA of the CDR3 is TGCGCCAGCAGTCCGACAGGGGCGAGCTCTGGGGCCAACGTCCTGACTTTC. Translated: CASSPTGASSGANVLTF.

CDR3 sequence: CASKLSAGGNEKLFF. CDR3 sequence (DNA): TGTGCCAGTAAACTTAGCGCAGGGGGAAATGAAAAACTGTTTTTT. The chain combines TRBV7-2 with TRBJ1-4; 7 nucleotides align to TRBD1. The J segment lost 5 bases and the V segment lost 9 bases, leaving 12 bases of the junction unmatched. The V gene's germline CDR1 is SGHTA and CDR2 FQGNSA. The CDR3 has 15 amino acids.

The chain is built from TRBV11-1 and TRBJ1-1, with no clear D. V was clipped by 8 bases and J by 5 bases, with 15 bases between them. This CDR3 comprises 13 residues. The germline V gene has CDR1 SGHAT and CDR2 FQDESV (reference sequence). CDR3 nucleotides: TGTGCCAGCTCCTGGGCCGTGGGGACTGAAGCTTTCTTT. Amino acids: CASSWAVGTEAFF.

V gene TRBV7-2 combines with J gene TRBJ2-4; TRBD1 matches at 10 bases. The CDR3 consists of 16 residues. Trimming at V came to 1 base and at J to 4 bases, leaving 4 bases not matched to a gene. Germline V gene sequence: CDR1 SGHTA, CDR2 FQGNSA. The CDR3 DNA sequence: TGTGCCAGCAGCTTAGTCGGGACAGGGGCGAAAAACATTCAGTACTTC. Translating it yields CASSLVGTGAKNIQYF.

V is TRBV5-1 and J is TRBJ1-3; D gene ambiguous. The CDR3 loop spans 16 amino acids. The germline V gene encodes CDR1 SGHRS and CDR2 YFSETQ. V dropped 0 bases and J dropped 0 bases, with 10 bases sitting between them. Here the CDR3 DNA reads TGCGCCAGCAGCTTGGCTTCAGGTTCCTCTGGAAACACCATATATTTT. Its protein product is CASSLASGSSGNTIYF.

This clone was picked up a small number of times. This chain uses TRBV4-2 with TRBJ1-4; maybe TRBD1 (6 bases). The length of the CDR3 is 14 residues. V dropped 0 bases and J dropped 6 bases, with 8 bases sitting between them. Germline assignment: CDR1 LGHNA and CDR2 YNFKEQ. In DNA form, the CDR3 reads TGTGCCAGCAGCCAAGACTGGACAGATGAAAAACTGTTTTTT. Its protein product is CASSQDWTDEKLFF.

The chain joins TRBV7-6 to TRBJ2-5; no clear D. Germline V gives CDR1 SGHVS, CDR2 FNYEAQ. Trimming left V 1 base short and J 7 bases short, with 13 bases between. This CDR3 spans 14 amino acids. In DNA form, the CDR3 reads TGTGCCAGCAGCTTAGACGAGCTTGTCGGGACCCAGTACTTC. It specifies CASSLDELVGTQYF.

V and J are TRBV9 and TRBJ1-6; D might be TRBD1 (5 bases). The V end lost 2 bases, the J end lost 10 bases, and 13 bases lay between the germline ends. The CDR3 consists of 14 residues. Germline CDR1 and CDR2: SGDLS and YYNGEE. The CDR3 region has the DNA TGTGCCAGCAGCGTTGGGGGGGGAACCTCACCCCTCCACTTT. Translating it yields CASSVGGGTSPLHF. Full variable domain (missing parts from reference TRBV9 and TRBJ1-6): DSGVTQTPKHLITATGQRVTLRCSPRSGDLSVYWYQQSLDQGLQFLIQYYNGEERAKGNILERFSAQQFPDLHSELNLSSLELGDSALYFCASSVGGGTSPLHFGNGTRLTVT.

The chain has TRBV5-1 and TRBJ2-7; maybe TRBD1 (6 bases). The germline gives CDR1 SGHRS, CDR2 YFSETQ. Deletions cut 0 bases from V and 2 bases from J, with 12 bases between. The CDR3 contains 15 residues. The CDR3 protein is CASSLAPGEPYEQYF. The CDR3 DNA reads as TGCGCCAGCAGCTTGGCCCCAGGGGAGCCCTACGAGCAGTACTTC.

The rearrangement joins TRBV2 to TRBJ2-5; 13 bases match TRBD2. Germline CDR1 and CDR2: SNHLY and FYNNEI. The length of the CDR3 is 18 residues. J was trimmed by 5 bases and V by 1 base; bases with no gene match: 10. CDR3 sequence: CASSEGGTLAGGRETQYF. The DNA for the CDR3 is TGTGCCAGCAGTGAAGGCGGGACACTAGCGGGGGGGCGGGAGACCCAGTACTTC.

This rearrangement joins TRBV5-1 to TRBJ1-2; no clear D. Germline V gene data show CDR1 as SGHRS and CDR2 as YFSETQ. Trimming removed 4 bases at V and 5 bases at J, with 15 bases between. This CDR3 spans 14 amino acids. CDR3 region: CASSPPAGGYGYTF. CDR3 sequence (DNA): TGCGCCAGCAGCCCCCCCGCGGGTGGGTATGGCTACACCTTC.